The 17 T cell receptor beta chains reported below all come from one sample, sequenced in a study of blood T cells in healthy people across ages. Together with a sample-barcoded 5' primer, a J-beta primer mix was included in a second PCR lasting about 7 to 11 cycles. Using its own MiXCR run on the 5' RACE reads, TCRdb lists one record per CDR3 protein. The repertoire holds more than 650,000 distinct CDR3 sequences, with roughly 50% as singletons. The sample taken for sequencing was blood. These receptors all stem from a man at least 80 years old in good health.

The V gene is TRBV6-1, the J gene TRBJ1-1; no clear D gene. Trimming took 10 bases from V and 8 from J, leaving 11 bases between them. The CDR3 has 10 residues. Germline CDR1 reads MNHNS; CDR2 reads SASEGT. CDR3: CATRAREAFF. The CDR3 region has the DNA TGTGCCACCCGGGCCAGAGAAGCTTTCTTT.

V usage is TRBV10-3 and J usage is TRBJ2-1, with TRBD2 matching over 15 bases. The ends lost 0 bases at V and 9 bases at J; junction bases unmatched: 6. Per the germline V gene, CDR1 is ENHRY and CDR2 is SYGVKD. This CDR3 is built from 17 residues. The CDR3: CAISESKGLAGGSEQFF. The CDR3 nucleotides read TGTGCCATCAGTGAGTCTAAAGGACTAGCGGGAGGGTCTGAGCAGTTCTTC.

V usage is TRBV10-3 and J usage is TRBJ2-5; 10 bases match TRBD1. The J call is doubtful: the DNA matches TRBJ2-7 better. Germline lookup yields CDR1 ENHRY and CDR2 SYGVKD. The CDR3 totals 12 residues. Written as DNA, the CDR3 is TGTGCCGCCCGGGACAGGGGTTACGAGCAGTACTTC. Protein sequence: CAARDRGYEQYF.

A few counts support this clonotype. The V call is TRBV9, the J call TRBJ2-5; 9 bases line up with TRBD2. In germline, CDR1 is SGDLS, CDR2 YYNGEE. V was pared by 0 bases and J by 5 bases, with 5 bases of the junction left unmatched. The CDR3 is 15 residues long. CDR3 residues: CASSVVAGAGETQYF. The DNA for the CDR3 is TGTGCCAGCAGCGTAGTAGCGGGAGCTGGGGAGACCCAGTACTTC.

This sequence joins TRBV12-3 or TRBV12-4 and TRBJ2-5; D is unclear. The CDR3 has 13 amino acids. V was clipped by 6 bases and J by 1 base, with 9 bases between them. CDR3 residues: CASSQHSQETQYF. The DNA of the CDR3 is TGTGCCAGCAGCCAACATAGCCAAGAGACCCAGTACTTC.

The gene calls are TRBV29-1 and TRBJ1-2; D is ambiguous. The CDR3 consists of 11 residues. The ends were cut back, 3 bases at V and 5 bases at J, with 7 bases in the middle. Germline CDR1 is SQVTM and CDR2 is ANQGSEA. CDR3 residues: CSVEDQYGYTF. CDR3 sequence (DNA): TGCAGCGTTGAGGATCAATATGGCTACACCTTC. Filled out from reference TRBV29-1 and TRBJ1-2, the complete variable domain reads SAVISQKPSRDICQRGTSLTIQCQVDSQVTMMFWYRQQPGQSLTLIATANQGSEATYESGFVIDKFPISRPNLTFSTLTVSNMSPEDSSIYLCSVEDQYGYTFGSGTRLTVV.

The chain has TRBV5-1 and TRBJ1-2, with 10 nucleotides matching TRBD1. After removal of 3 bases from V and 7 bases from J, the junction contained 9 bases not matched to a gene. This CDR3 comprises 15 residues. CDR1 is SGHRS, CDR2 YFSETQ, per germline. The CDR3, as DNA: TGCGCCAGCAGCTCCGTCGGGACAGGGGTCGCTGGCTACACCTTC. This gives the protein CASSSVGTGVAGYTF.

The chain couples TRBV20-1 to TRBJ2-3, with 9 bases matching TRBD2. Germline V lookup: CDR1 DFQATT, CDR2 SNEGSKA (reference sequence). This CDR3 region has 16 residues. Unmatched junction bases numbered 11, after V lost 0 bases and J lost 7 bases. CDR3 sequence reads: CSARDLRAGGLHTQYF. The CDR3 bases are TGCAGTGCTAGAGATCTACGGGCGGGAGGGCTTCATACGCAGTATTTT.

The DNA for the CDR3 is TGCAGTGGGTCAGACAATGAAAAACTGTTTTTT. Translating it yields CSGSDNEKLFF. The rearrangement uses TRBV20-1 and TRBJ1-4; no clear D. Germline lookup yields CDR1 DFQATT and CDR2 SNEGSKA (reference sequence). With 7 bases removed from V and 5 bases from J, the gap between germline ends came to 8 bases. CDR3 length: 11 residues.

The chain links TRBV2 to TRBJ2-7; D is possibly TRBD1 (6 bases). Gene TRBJ2-5 matches the end of the DNA better, so the J call may be wrong. Germline CDR1 is SNHLY and CDR2 is FYNNEI. The length of the CDR3 is 13 residues. As DNA, the CDR3 is TGTGCCAGCAGCGCCGACAGGTTTGAGACCCAGTACTTC. This encodes CASSADRFETQYF.

This clonotype has only a few counts. V usage is TRBV7-9 and J usage is TRBJ2-3; 8 positions match TRBD2. The trim removed 6 bases at V and 7 bases at J, leaving 21 bases unmatched. The CDR3 is 18 residues long. The V gene's germline CDR1 is SEHNR and CDR2 FQNEAQ (reference sequence). The CDR3 nucleotides are TGTGCCAGCAGTCACCCTCCCTCCATCGGGACTAGTTCACATACGCAGTATTTT. This sequence encodes CASSHPPSIGTSSHTQYF.

This clonotype was seen a few times. The chain is built from TRBV20-1 and TRBJ2-7; TRBD1 matches at 8 bases. V was clipped by 5 bases and J by 2 bases; unmatched bases: 11. CDR1 DFQATT and CDR2 SNEGSKA come from the germline V gene (reference sequence). The CDR3 sequence is 15 residues long. The chain's CDR3 is CSAYRRQGSAYEQYF. CDR3 bases: TGCAGTGCTTACAGAAGACAGGGGTCCGCCTACGAGCAGTACTTC.

The chain employs TRBV6-1 and TRBJ2-7, with a tentative D call TRBD2 (5 bases). In germline, CDR1 is MNHNS, CDR2 SASEGT. The CDR3 contains 13 residues. The ends were cut back, 3 bases at V and 2 bases at J, with 8 bases in the middle. The CDR3 DNA reads TGTGCCAGCAGTGATGAGAGGGCCTACGAGCAGTACTTC. This sequence encodes CASSDERAYEQYF.

The V and J genes are TRBV2 and TRBJ1-5, with unresolved D. V was trimmed by 4 bases and J by 3 bases, leaving 7 bases between them. Germline V gene data show CDR1 as SNHLY and CDR2 as FYNNEI. There are 13 residues in the CDR3. The DNA for the CDR3 is TGTGCCAGCAGTGCGGAGTTCAATCAGCCCCAGCATTTT. Translation gives CASSAEFNQPQHF.

This chain links TRBV5-5 with TRBJ2-7; D is ambiguous. Per germline, CDR1 SGHKS and CDR2 YYEKEE (reference sequence). Between the trimmed V and J ends, which lost 6 bases and 3 bases, there was a span of 7 bases. This CDR3 region has 11 residues. The CDR3 DNA reads TGTGCCAGCAACCACAACTACGAGCAGTACTTC. Amino acids: CASNHNYEQYF.

The sample holds a few counts of this clonotype. The genes are TRBV20-1 and TRBJ2-7; 7 nucleotides line up with TRBD1. V trimming: 5 bases; J trimming: 5 bases; junction bases outside the gene matches: 12. CDR3 size: 14 residues. Germline V CDR1 and CDR2: DFQATT, SNEGSKA (reference sequence). Here the CDR3 DNA reads TGCAGTGCTCCACGGCCGACAGGGCTCCACGAGCAGTACTTC. The encoded protein is CSAPRPTGLHEQYF.

This clonotype was detected only a few times. The rearrangement joins TRBV27 to TRBJ2-4; 14 positions agree with TRBD2. The DNA end lines up better with TRBJ2-7; the J call may be wrong. The CDR3 has 18 amino acids. Germline V CDR1 and CDR2: MNHEY, SMNVEV (reference sequence). In DNA, the CDR3 is TGTGCCAGCAGTTTACGGGGACTAGCGGGAGTCGCCCGAAACGAGCAGTACTTC. Amino acid sequence: CASSLRGLAGVARNEQYF.